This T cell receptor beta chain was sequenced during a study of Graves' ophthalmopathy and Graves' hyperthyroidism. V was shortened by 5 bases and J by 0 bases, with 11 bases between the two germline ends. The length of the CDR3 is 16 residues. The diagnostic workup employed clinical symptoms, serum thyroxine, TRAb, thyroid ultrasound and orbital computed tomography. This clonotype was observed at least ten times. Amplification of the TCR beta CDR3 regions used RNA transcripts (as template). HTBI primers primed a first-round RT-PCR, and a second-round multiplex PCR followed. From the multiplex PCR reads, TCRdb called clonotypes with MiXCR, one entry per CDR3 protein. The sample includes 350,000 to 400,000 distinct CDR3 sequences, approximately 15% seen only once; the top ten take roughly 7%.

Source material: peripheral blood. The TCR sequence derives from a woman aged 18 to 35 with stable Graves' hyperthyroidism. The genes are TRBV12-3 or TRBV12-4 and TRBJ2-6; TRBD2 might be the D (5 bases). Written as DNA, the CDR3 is TGTGCCAGCAGTCCGGGGAAGGTCTCTGGGGCCAACGTCCTGACTTTC. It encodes CASSPGKVSGANVLTF.